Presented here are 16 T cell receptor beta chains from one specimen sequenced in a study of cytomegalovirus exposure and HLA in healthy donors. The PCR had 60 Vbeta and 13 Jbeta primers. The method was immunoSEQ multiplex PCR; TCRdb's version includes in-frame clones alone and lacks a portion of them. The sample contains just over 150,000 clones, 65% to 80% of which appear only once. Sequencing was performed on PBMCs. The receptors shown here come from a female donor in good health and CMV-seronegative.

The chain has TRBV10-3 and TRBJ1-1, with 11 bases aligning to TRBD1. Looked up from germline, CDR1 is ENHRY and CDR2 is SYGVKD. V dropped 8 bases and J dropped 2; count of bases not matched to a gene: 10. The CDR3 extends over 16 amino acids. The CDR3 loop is CAIGTGGGYNNTEAFF. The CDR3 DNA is TGTGCCATCGGGACAGGGGGGGGTTATAATAACACTGAAGCTTTCTTT.

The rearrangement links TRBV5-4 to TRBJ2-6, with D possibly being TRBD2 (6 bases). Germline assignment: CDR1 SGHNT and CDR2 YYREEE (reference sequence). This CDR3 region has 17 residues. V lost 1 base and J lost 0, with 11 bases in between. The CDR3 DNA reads TGTGCCAGCAGCTTGTATAGGACTAACTCTGGGGCCAACGTCCTGACTTTC. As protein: CASSLYRTNSGANVLTF.

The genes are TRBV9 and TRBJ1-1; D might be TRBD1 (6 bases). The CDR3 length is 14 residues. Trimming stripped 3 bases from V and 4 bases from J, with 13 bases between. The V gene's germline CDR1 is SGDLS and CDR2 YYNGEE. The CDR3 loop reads CASSEGNRVTEAFF. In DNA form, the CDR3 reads TGTGCCAGCAGCGAGGGGAACAGGGTCACTGAAGCTTTCTTT.

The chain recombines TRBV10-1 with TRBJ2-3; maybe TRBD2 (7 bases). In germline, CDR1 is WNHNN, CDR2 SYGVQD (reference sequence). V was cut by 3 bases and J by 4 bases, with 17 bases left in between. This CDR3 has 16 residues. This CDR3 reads CASSEGARGGADTQYF. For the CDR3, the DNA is TGCGCCAGCAGTGAAGGTGCTAGGGGGGGAGCAGATACGCAGTATTTT.

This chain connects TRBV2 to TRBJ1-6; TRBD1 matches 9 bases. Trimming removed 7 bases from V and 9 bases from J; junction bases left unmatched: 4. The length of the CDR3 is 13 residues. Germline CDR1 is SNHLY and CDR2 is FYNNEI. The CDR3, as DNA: TGTGCCAGCATAGACAGGGGGACTTCACCCCTCCACTTT. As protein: CASIDRGTSPLHF.

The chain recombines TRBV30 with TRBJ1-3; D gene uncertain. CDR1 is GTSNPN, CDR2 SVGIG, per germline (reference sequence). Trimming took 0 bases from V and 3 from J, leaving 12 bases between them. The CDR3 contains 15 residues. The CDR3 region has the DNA TGTGCCTGGAGTGTAGCACCCATCCTTGGAAACACCATATATTTT. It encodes CAWSVAPILGNTIYF. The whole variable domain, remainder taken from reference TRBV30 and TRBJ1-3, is SQTIHQWPATLVQPVGSPLSLECTVEGTSNPNLYWYRQAAGRGLQLLFYSVGIGQISSEVPQNLSASRPQDRQFILSSKKLLLSDSGFYLCAWSVAPILGNTIYFGEGSWLTVV.

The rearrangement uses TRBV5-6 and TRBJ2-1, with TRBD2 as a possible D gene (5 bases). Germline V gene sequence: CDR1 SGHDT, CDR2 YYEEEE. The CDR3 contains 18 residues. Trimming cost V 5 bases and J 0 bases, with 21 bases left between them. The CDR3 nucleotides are TGTGCCAGCAGACACGACGGGGAGCACCCGAGCTCCTACAATGAGCAGTTCTTC. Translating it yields CASRHDGEHPSSYNEQFF.

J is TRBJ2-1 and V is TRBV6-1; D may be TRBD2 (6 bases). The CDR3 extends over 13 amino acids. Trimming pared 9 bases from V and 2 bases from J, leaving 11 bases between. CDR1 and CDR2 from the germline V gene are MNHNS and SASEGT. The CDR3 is CASMRTTYNEQFF. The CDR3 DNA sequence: TGTGCCAGTATGAGGACTACCTACAATGAGCAGTTCTTC.

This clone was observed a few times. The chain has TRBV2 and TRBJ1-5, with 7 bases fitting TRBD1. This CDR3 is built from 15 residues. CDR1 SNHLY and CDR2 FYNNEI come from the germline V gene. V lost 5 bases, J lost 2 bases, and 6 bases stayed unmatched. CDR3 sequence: CASSQGEMGNQPQHF. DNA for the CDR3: TGTGCCAGCAGTCAGGGGGAAATGGGCAATCAGCCCCAGCATTTT.

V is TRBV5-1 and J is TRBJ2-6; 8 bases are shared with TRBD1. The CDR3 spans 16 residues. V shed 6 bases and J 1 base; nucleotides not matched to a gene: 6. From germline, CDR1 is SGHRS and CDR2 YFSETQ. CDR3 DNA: TGCGCCAGCAAACGGGACAGGTCTTCTGGGGCCAACGTCCTGACTTTC. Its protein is CASKRDRSSGANVLTF.

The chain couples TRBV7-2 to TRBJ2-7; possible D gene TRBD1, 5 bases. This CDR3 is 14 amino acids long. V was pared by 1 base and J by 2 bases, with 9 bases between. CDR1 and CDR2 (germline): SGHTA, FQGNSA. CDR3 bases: TGTGCCAGCAGCTTAGGGACAAAGACCTACGAGCAGTACTTC. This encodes CASSLGTKTYEQYF.

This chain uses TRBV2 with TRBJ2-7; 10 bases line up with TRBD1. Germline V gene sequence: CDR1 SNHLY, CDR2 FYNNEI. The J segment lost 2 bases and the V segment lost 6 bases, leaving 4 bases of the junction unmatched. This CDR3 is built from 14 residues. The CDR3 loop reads CASRTGTGAYEQYF. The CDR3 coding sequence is TGTGCCAGCAGAACAGGGACAGGGGCCTACGAGCAGTACTTC.

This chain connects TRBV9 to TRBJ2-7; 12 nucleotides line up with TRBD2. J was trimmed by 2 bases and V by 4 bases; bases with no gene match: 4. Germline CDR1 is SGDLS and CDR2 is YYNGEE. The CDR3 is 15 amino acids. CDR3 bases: TGTGCCAGCAGCCCTAGCGGGAGGGCCGCCTACGAGCAGTACTTC. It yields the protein CASSPSGRAAYEQYF.

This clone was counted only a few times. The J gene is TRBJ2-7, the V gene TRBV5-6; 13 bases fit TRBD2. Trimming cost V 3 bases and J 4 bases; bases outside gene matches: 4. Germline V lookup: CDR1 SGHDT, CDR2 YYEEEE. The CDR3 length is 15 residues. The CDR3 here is CASSYGTSGAYEQYF. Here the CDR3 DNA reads TGTGCCAGCAGCTATGGGACTAGCGGGGCTTACGAGCAGTACTTC.

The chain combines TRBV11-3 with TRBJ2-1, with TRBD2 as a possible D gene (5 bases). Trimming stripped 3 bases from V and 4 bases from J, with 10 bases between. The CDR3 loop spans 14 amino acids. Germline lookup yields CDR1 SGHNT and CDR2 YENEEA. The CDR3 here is CASSFSGSYNEQFF. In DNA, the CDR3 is TGTGCCAGCAGCTTCAGCGGTTCTTACAATGAGCAGTTCTTC.

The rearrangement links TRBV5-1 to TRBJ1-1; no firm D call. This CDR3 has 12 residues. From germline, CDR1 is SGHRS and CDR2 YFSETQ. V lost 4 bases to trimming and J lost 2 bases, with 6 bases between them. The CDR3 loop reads CASSNSNTEAFF. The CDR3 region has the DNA TGCGCCAGCAGCAACAGCAACACTGAAGCTTTCTTT. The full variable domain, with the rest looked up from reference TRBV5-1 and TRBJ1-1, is KAGVTQTPRYLIKTRGQQVTLSCSPISGHRSVSWYQQTPGQGLQFLFEYFSETQRNKGNFPGRFSGRQFSNSRSEMNVSTLELGDSALYLCASSNSNTEAFFGQGTRLTVV.